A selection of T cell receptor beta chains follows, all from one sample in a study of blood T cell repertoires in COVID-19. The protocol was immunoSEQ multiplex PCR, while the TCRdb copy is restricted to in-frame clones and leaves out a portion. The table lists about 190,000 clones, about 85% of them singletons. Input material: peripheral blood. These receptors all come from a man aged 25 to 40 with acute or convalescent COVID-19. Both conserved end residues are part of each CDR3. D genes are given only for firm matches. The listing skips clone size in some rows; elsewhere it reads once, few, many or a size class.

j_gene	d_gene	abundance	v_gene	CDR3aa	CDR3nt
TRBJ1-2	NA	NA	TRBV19	CASSMTRGYGYTF	TGTGCCAGTAGTATGACCCGGGGCTATGGCTACACCTTC
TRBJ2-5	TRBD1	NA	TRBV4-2	CASSQTNGQGAGETQYF	TGTGCCAGCAGCCAAACGAACGGACAGGGGGCCGGAGAGACCCAGTACTTC
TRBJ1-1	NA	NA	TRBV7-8	CASSLAEVSTEAFF	TGTGCCAGCAGCCTAGCTGAAGTGAGCACTGAAGCTTTCTTT
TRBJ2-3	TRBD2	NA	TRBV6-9	CASSYTIGLADQSADTQYF	TGTGCCAGCAGTTATACCATAGGACTAGCCGATCAGAGCGCAGATACGCAGTATTTT
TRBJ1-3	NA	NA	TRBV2	CASTGSTSGNTIYF	TGTGCCAGTACAGGGAGTACGTCTGGAAACACCATATATTTT
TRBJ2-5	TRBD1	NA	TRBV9	CASSVGFQGVEAQYF	TGTGCCAGCAGCGTAGGATTCCAGGGGGTGGAGGCCCAGTACTTC
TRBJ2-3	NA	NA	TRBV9	CASSFSSTDTQYF	TGTGCCAGCAGCTTCTCTAGCACAGATACGCAGTATTTT
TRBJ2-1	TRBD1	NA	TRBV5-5	CASSLVGAGGSYNEQFF	TGTGCCAGCAGCTTGGTTGGGGCAGGGGGCTCCTACAATGAGCAGTTCTTC
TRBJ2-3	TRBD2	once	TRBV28	CASSLSPQRGTDTQYF	TGTGCCAGCAGTTTATCCCCTCAGCGGGGGACAGATACGCAGTATTTT
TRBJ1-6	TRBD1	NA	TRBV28	CASSFGQGRNSPLHF	TGTGCCAGCAGTTTCGGACAGGGAAGAAATTCACCCCTCCACTTT
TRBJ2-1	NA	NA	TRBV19	CASSIRFKQFF	TGTGCCAGTAGTATCCGGTTTAAGCAGTTCTTC
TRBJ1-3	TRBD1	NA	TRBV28	CASSLGQGRFSGNTIYF	TGTGCCAGCAGTCTGGGACAGGGCCGATTTTCTGGAAACACCATATATTTT
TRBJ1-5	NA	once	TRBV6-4	CASSDSVGEGNQPQHF	TGTGCCAGCAGTGACTCTGTAGGGGAAGGCAATCAGCCCCAGCATTTT
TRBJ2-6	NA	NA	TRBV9	CASSGQGGSSGANVLTF	TGTGCCAGCAGCGGCCAGGGCGGTTCCTCTGGGGCCAACGTCCTGACTTTC
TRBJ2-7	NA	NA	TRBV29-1	CSVGARGLTYEQYF	TGCAGCGTTGGGGCCAGGGGTCTCACCTACGAGCAGTACTTC
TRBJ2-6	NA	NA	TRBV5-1	CASSSLGAGANVLTF	TGCGCCAGCAGCTCTCTCGGAGCCGGGGCCAACGTCCTGACTTTC
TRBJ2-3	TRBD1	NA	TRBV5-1	CASSPTQGITDTQYF	TGCGCCAGCAGCCCCACACAGGGGATCACAGATACGCAGTATTTT
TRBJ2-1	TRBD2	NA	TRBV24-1	CATSDVGGSYNEQFF	TGTGCCACCAGTGATGTCGGGGGGTCCTACAATGAGCAGTTCTTC
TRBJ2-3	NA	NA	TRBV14	CASSQESTRDTQYF	TGTGCCAGCAGCCAAGAATCCACGCGGGATACGCAGTATTTT
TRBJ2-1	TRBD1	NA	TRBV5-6	CASSLIPGQGSNEQFF	TGTGCCAGCAGCTTGATTCCGGGACAGGGCTCTAATGAGCAGTTCTTC
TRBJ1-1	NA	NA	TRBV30	CAWSVRSGTEAFF	TGTGCCTGGAGTGTAAGGTCAGGCACTGAAGCTTTCTTT
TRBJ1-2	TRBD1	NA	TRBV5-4	CASRQGQGAYYGYTF	TGTGCCAGCAGACAGGGACAGGGGGCATACTATGGCTACACCTTC
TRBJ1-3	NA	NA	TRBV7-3	CASSLNRGTGNTIYF	TGTGCCAGCAGCTTAAATCGGGGAACTGGAAACACCATATATTTT
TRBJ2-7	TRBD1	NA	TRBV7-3	CASSSSQPGQFRF	TGTGCCAGCAGCTCTAGCCAGCCGGGACAGTTCCGCTTC
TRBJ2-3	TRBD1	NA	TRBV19	CASSRFGTGTTVDTQYF	TGTGCCAGTAGCAGATTCGGGACAGGAACTACAGTAGATACGCAGTATTTT
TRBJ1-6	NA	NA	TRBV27	CASSRVGLNSPLHF	TGTGCCAGCAGCCGGGTTGGGTTGAATTCACCCCTCCACTTT
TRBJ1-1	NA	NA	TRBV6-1	CASSERGRASGTEAFF	TGTGCCAGCAGTGAAAGGGGAAGGGCTAGTGGCACTGAAGCTTTCTTT
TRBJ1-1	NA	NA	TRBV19	CASKGNWYEEVRPSEAFF	TGTGCCAGTAAGGGAAACTGGTATGAGGAGGTCCGTCCCTCCGAAGCTTTCTTT
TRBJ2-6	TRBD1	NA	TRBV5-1	CASSRQGISGANVLTF	TGCGCCAGCAGCCGACAGGGGATCTCTGGGGCCAACGTCCTGACTTTC
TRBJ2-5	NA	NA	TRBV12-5	CASTFWYDYQETQYF	TGTGCTAGTACCTTTTGGTATGACTACCAAGAGACCCAGTACTTC
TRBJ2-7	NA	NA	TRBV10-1	CASSLLAGSSYEQYF	TGCGCCAGCAGCTTATTGGCGGGGAGCTCCTACGAGCAGTACTTC
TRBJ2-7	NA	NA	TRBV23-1	CASRLSSPASEYSYEQYF	TGCGCCAGCAGGCTATCCTCCCCAGCTAGCGAATACTCCTACGAGCAGTACTTC
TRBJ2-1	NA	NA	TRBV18	CASSPRTTSPGEQFF	TGTGCCAGCTCACCACGAACGACTAGTCCCGGTGAGCAGTTCTTC
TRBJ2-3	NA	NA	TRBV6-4	CASSDYQRGTQYF	TGTGCCAGCAGTGATTATCAGAGGGGGACGCAGTATTTT
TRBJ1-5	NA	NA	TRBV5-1	CASSADTGGNQPQHF	TGCGCCAGCAGCGCCGACACGGGGGGCAATCAGCCCCAGCATTTT
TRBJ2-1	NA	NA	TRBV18	CASSPSHSINEQFF	TGTGCCAGCTCACCATCGCACTCCATCAATGAGCAGTTCTTC
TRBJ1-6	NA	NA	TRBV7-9	CASSLEGQDSPLHF	TGTGCCAGCAGCTTAGAGGGGCAGGATTCACCCCTCCACTTT
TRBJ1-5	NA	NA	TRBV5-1	CASSLERGGQPQHF	TGCGCCAGCAGCTTGGAAAGGGGTGGTCAGCCCCAGCATTTT
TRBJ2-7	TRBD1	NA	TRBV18	CASSRDRGFDEQYF	TGTGCCAGCTCACGGGACAGGGGGTTCGACGAGCAGTACTTC
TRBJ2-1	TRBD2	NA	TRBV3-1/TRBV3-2	CASSQDETSGNNEQFF	TGTGCCAGCAGCCAAGATGAGACTAGCGGAAACAATGAGCAGTTCTTC
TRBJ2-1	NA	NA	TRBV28	CASSNFGGIGYNEQFF	TGTGCCAGCAGCAACTTCGGAGGGATTGGTTACAATGAGCAGTTCTTC
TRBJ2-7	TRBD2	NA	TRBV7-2	CASSIDGLAGAGEQYF	TGTGCCAGCAGCATCGACGGACTAGCGGGAGCTGGGGAGCAGTACTTC
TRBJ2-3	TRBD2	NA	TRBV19	CASSIGLAGGDTQYF	TGTGCCAGTAGTATAGGGCTAGCGGGGGGGGATACGCAGTATTTT
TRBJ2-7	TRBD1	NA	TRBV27	CASSSPTGGHEQYF	TGTGCCAGCAGTTCACCGACAGGGGGCCACGAGCAGTACTTC
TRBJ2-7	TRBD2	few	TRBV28	CASSPGLAGKFYEQYF	TGTGCCAGCAGTCCCGGACTAGCGGGAAAGTTCTACGAGCAGTACTTC
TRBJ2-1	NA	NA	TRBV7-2	CASRTKNDFRSPQFF	TGTGCCAGCAGAACGAAGAATGACTTCCGATCACCGCAGTTCTTC
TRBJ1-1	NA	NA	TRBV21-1	CASNWAVNTEAFF	TGTGCCAGCAATTGGGCAGTGAACACTGAAGCTTTCTTT
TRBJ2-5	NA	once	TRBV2	CAELKYQETQYF	TGTGCCGAGCTAAAGTACCAAGAGACCCAGTACTTC
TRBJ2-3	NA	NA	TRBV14	CASRGGTDTQYF	TGTGCCAGCCGCGGAGGCACAGATACGCAGTATTTT
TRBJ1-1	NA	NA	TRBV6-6	CASSRVRQQNTEAFF	TGTGCCAGCAGTCGCGTCCGACAGCAAAACACTGAAGCTTTCTTT